The rows below give T cell receptor beta chains drawn from one sample of a study of blood T cell repertoires in COVID-19. TCRdb's copy holds only in-frame clones and misses some; the assay was immunoSEQ multiplex PCR. The data show 220,000 or so clones, with about 81% seen just once and approximately 7.6% held by the top ten. Sequenced: peripheral blood. Receptors were obtained from an elderly woman with COVID-19, enrolled during active disease. CDR3s include the opening cysteine and the closing phenylalanine or tryptophan. The order of the fields is J gene, V gene, clone size, D gene, CDR3 protein, CDR3 DNA. D genes are given only for firm matches. Clone size is stated in some rows and not others, as once, few, many or a class when expanded.

>TRBJ2-5|TRBV7-3|.|TRBD2
CASSPAGGRSETQYF
TGTGCCAGCAGCCCAGCGGGGGGGCGAAGTGAGACCCAGTACTTC
>TRBJ2-3|TRBV11-2|.|TRBD2
CASSLDLGTSGPSTDTQYF
TGTGCCAGCAGCTTAGATCTAGGGACTAGCGGACCTAGCACAGATACGCAGTATTTT
>TRBJ2-7|TRBV4-2|.|TRBD2
CASSQDRGLAGFSYEQYF
TGTGCCAGCAGCCAAGATAGGGGACTAGCGGGATTTTCCTACGAGCAGTACTTC
>TRBJ2-3|TRBV7-2|.|.
CASSSILVRADTQYF
TGTGCCAGCAGCTCGATCCTAGTCCGCGCAGATACGCAGTATTTT
>TRBJ2-3|TRBV5-1|.|TRBD2
CASAQTSGGPDTQYF
TGCGCCAGCGCTCAGACTAGCGGGGGCCCAGATACGCAGTATTTT
>TRBJ2-1|TRBV7-2|few|TRBD1
CASSEGQLSNEQFF
TGTGCCAGCAGCGAGGGACAGCTTTCCAATGAGCAGTTCTTC
>TRBJ2-1|TRBV7-3|.|TRBD2
CASSTSGDLAYNEQFF
TGTGCCAGCAGCACAAGCGGGGACTTAGCCTACAATGAGCAGTTCTTC
>TRBJ1-1|TRBV12-3/TRBV12-4|.|.
CASSFGRDTEAFF
TGTGCCAGCAGTTTCGGCCGGGACACTGAAGCTTTCTTT
>TRBJ1-2|TRBV2|.|.
CASSVLLRARNYGYTF
TGTGCCAGCAGTGTCTTGTTGAGGGCGCGTAACTATGGCTACACCTTC
>TRBJ2-5|TRBV7-6|.|TRBD2
CASSAIGGLGRETQYF
TGTGCCAGCAGCGCTATTGGAGGACTAGGGAGGGAGACCCAGTACTTC
>TRBJ1-1|TRBV2|.|.
CASSERSLNTEAFF
TGTGCCAGCAGTGAACGCAGTTTGAACACTGAAGCTTTCTTT
>TRBJ2-2|TRBV24-1|.|TRBD1
CATSRTGGTGELFF
TGTGCCACCAGCCGGACAGGGGGCACCGGGGAGCTGTTTTTT
>TRBJ1-1|TRBV27|.|.
CASHRETEAFF
TGTGCCAGCCACCGGGAGACTGAAGCTTTCTTT
>TRBJ1-2|TRBV28|.|.
CASSLTLGANYGYTF
TGTGCCAGCAGTTTAACATTGGGGGCAAACTATGGCTACACCTTC
>TRBJ1-2|TRBV10-3|.|.
CAITGRGSYGYTF
TGTGCCATCACTGGCAGGGGTTCCTATGGCTACACCTTC
>TRBJ1-4|TRBV6-5|.|.
CASSYGAAGSGKLFF
TGTGCCAGCAGTTACGGGGCGGCGGGATCGGGAAAACTGTTTTTT
>TRBJ2-5|TRBV5-1|.|TRBD1
CASSSPQGARETQYF
TGCGCCAGCAGCTCCCCCCAGGGGGCTCGGGAGACCCAGTACTTC
>TRBJ1-3|TRBV19|.|TRBD1
CASSLRTGERSSGNTIYF
TGTGCCAGTAGTCTCCGGACAGGAGAAAGGAGCTCTGGAAACACCATATATTTT
>TRBJ2-5|TRBV3-1/TRBV3-2|.|TRBD1
CASSREVTGGRETQYF
TGTGCCAGCAGCCGGGAGGTAACAGGGGGCCGAGAGACCCAGTACTTC
>TRBJ1-3|TRBV7-3|.|.
CASSLRGASGNTIYF
TGTGCCAGCAGCTTACGGGGGGCTTCAGGAAACACCATATATTTT
>TRBJ1-1|TRBV5-1|.|.
CASSSLEGNTEAFF
TGCGCCAGCAGCAGTCTGGAGGGAAATACTGAAGCTTTCTTT
>TRBJ2-7|TRBV28|.|TRBD2
CASRSSGPRGYEQYF
TGTGCCAGCCGATCTAGCGGGCCCCGGGGCTACGAGCAGTACTTC
>TRBJ1-5|TRBV6-5|.|TRBD1
CASRPGTGGNQPQHF
TGTGCCAGCAGACCCGGGACAGGGGGAAATCAGCCCCAGCATTTT
>TRBJ2-3|TRBV28|.|.
CASISSGDTQYF
TGTGCCAGCATCTCTTCCGGAGATACGCAGTATTTT
>TRBJ2-7|TRBV28|few|.
CASTSRGGAVYEQYF
TGTGCCAGCACCTCCCGAGGGGGAGCGGTGTACGAGCAGTACTTC
>TRBJ2-7|TRBV4-1|.|TRBD1
CASSHLGQSSYEQYF
TGCGCCAGCAGCCATTTGGGACAGAGCTCCTACGAGCAGTACTTC